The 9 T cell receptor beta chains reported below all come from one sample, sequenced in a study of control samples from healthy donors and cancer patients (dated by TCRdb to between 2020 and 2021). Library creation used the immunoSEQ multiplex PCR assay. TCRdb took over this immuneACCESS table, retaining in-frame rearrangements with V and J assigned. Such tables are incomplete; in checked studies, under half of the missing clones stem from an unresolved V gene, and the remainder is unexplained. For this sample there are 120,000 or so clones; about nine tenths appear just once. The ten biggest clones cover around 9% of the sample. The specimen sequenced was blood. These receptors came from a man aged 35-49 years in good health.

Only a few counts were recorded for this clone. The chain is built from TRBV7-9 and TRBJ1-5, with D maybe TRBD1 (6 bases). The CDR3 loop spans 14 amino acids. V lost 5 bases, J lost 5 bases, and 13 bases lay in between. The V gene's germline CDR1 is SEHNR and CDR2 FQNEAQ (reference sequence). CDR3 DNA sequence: TGTGCCAGCAGCCCTGGACAGTCCGATCAGCCCCAGCATTTT. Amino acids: CASSPGQSDQPQHF.

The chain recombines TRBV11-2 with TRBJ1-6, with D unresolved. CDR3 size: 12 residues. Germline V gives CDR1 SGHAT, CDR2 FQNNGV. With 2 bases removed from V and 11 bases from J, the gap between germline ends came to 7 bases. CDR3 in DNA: TGTGCCAGCAGCTTATGGCGGCCACCCCTCCACTTT. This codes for CASSLWRPPLHF.

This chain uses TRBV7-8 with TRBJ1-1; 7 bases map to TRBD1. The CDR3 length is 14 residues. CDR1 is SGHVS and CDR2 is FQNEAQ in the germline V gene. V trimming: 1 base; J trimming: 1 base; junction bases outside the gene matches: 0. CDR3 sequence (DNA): TGTGCCAGCAGCTTAGACAGGGGGAACACTGAAGCTTTCTTT. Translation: CASSLDRGNTEAFF.

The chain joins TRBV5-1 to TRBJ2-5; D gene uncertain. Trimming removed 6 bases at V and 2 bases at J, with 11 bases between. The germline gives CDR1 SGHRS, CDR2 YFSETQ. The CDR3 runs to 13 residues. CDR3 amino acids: CASTTAIQETQYF. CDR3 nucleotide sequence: TGCGCCAGCACAACAGCGATTCAAGAGACCCAGTACTTC.

The CDR3 DNA reads as TGCAGCGTCCCCCCGTATGGCTACACCTTC. Its protein is CSVPPYGYTF. J is TRBJ1-2 and V is TRBV29-1, with unresolved D. The germline V gene has CDR1 SQVTM and CDR2 ANQGSEA. With 6 bases removed from V and 5 bases from J, the gap between germline ends came to 7 bases. CDR3 length: 10 residues.

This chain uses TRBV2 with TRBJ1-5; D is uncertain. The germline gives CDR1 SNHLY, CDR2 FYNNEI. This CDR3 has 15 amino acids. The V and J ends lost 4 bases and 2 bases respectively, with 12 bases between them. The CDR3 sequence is CASSGEKSRNQPQHF. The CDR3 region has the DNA TGTGCCAGCAGTGGGGAAAAGTCTCGCAATCAGCCCCAGCATTTT.

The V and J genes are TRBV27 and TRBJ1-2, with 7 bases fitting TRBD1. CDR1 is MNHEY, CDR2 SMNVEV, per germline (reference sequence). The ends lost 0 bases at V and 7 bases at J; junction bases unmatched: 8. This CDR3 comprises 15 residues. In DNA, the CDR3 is TGTGCCAGCAGTTTATCGATTACAGGGGCTGGTGGCTACACCTTC. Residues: CASSLSITGAGGYTF.

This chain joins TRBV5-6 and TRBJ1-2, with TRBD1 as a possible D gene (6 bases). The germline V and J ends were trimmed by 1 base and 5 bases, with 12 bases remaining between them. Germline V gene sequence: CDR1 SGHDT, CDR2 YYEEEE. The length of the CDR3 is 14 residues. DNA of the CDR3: TGTGCCAGCAGCTTGCGGGGGGGCGCTTATGGCTACACCTTC. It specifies CASSLRGGAYGYTF. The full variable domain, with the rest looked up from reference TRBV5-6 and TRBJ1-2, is DAGVTQSPTHLIKTRGQQVTLRCSPKSGHDTVSWYQQALGQGPQFIFQYYEEEERQRGNFPDRFSGHQFPNYSSELNVNALLLGDSALYLCASSLRGGAYGYTFGSGTRLTVV.

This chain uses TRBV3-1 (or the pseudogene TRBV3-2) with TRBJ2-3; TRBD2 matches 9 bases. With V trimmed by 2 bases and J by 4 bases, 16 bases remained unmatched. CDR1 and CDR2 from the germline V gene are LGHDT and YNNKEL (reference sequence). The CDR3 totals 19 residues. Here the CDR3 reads CASSQWLVSGGSVADTQYF. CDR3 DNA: TGTGCCAGCAGCCAATGGTTGGTCAGCGGGGGGTCGGTCGCAGATACGCAGTATTTT.